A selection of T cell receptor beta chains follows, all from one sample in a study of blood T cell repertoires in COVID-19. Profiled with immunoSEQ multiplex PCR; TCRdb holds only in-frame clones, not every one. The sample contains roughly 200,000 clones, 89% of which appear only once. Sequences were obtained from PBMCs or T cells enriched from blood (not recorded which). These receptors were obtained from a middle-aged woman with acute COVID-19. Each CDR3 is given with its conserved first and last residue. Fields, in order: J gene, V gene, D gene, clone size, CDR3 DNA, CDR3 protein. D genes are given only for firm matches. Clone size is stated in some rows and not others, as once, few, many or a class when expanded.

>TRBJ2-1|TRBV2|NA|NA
TGTGCCAGCCTACTAGATGAGCAGTTCTTC
CASLLDEQFF
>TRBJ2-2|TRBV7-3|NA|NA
TGTGCCAGCACCCCGTTCCCGGCAGGGGCGACCGGGGAGCTGTTTTTT
CASTPFPAGATGELFF
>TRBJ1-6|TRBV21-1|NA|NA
TGTGCCAGCAGCAAAGAGGGGGAGGACAGGCCGATCCCGAATTCACCCCTCCACTTT
CASSKEGEDRPIPNSPLHF
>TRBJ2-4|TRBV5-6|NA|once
TGTGCCAGCAGCTTGGTACTAGCCAAAAACATTCAGTACTTC
CASSLVLAKNIQYF
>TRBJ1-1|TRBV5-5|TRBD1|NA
TGTGCCAGCAGCTTGGATGTCAACAGGGGAAGGACTGAAGCTTTCTTT
CASSLDVNRGRTEAFF
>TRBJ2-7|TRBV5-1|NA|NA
TGCGCCAGCAGCTTGGAAAAAACAGGTCTGGGGCAGTACTTC
CASSLEKTGLGQYF
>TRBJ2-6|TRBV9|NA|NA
TGTGCCAGCAGCGGTGGGGCAGGGGCGGGCTCCCTCTCTGGGGCCAACGTCCTGACTTTC
CASSGGAGAGSLSGANVLTF
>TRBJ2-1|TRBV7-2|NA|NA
TGTGCCAGCAGCCCCCGGAGGAGTGAGCAGTTCTTC
CASSPRRSEQFF
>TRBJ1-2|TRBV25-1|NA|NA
TGTGCCAGCCAGCTGTCAGGGGCTGGCTACACCTTC
CASQLSGAGYTF
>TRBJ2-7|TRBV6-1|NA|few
TGTGCCAGCAGTGAAGGGCAGGGGCTTTCCTACGAGCAGTACTTC
CASSEGQGLSYEQYF
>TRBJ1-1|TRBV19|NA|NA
TGTGCCAGTAGCGCCGGGACAACGAACACTGAAGCTTTCTTT
CASSAGTTNTEAFF
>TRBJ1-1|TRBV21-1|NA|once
TGTGCCAGCAGCAATGAGGGACAGGGGGCGGTTGTCACTGAAGCTTTCTTT
CASSNEGQGAVVTEAFF
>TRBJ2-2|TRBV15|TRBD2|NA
TGTGCCACCAGCAGAGTAGTGGCGGGAGGGACCGGGGAGCTGTTTTTT
CATSRVVAGGTGELFF
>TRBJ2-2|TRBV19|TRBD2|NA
TGTGCCAGTAGTATAACTAGCGGCACCGGGGAGCTGTTTTTT
CASSITSGTGELFF
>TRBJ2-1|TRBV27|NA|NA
TGTGCCAGCAGTCCACGAGAGGGCCAAAATGAGCAGTTCTTC
CASSPREGQNEQFF
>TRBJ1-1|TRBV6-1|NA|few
TGTGCCAGCAGTGAATTGGGGGCTCTTACTGAAGCTTTCTTT
CASSELGALTEAFF
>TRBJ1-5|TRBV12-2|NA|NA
TGTGCAAGTCGCTCGACAGGGCGTCAGCCCCAGCATTTT
CASRSTGRQPQHF
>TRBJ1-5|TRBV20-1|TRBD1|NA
TGCAGTGCTAGTAAGGAGGGGGCTTCAAATCAGCCCCAGCATTTT
CSASKEGASNQPQHF
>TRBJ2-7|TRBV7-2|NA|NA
TGTGCCAGCAGCTCTAGGGGGGGACGGCTTCGGTACGAGCAGTACTTC
CASSSRGGRLRYEQYF
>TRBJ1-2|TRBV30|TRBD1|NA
TGTGCCTGGAACACCCGGGACAGGGTTAACTATGGCTACACCTTC
CAWNTRDRVNYGYTF
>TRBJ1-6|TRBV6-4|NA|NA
TGTGCCAGCAGTGAAAAACAGGGTTCACCCCTCCACTTT
CASSEKQGSPLHF
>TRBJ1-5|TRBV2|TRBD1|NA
TGTGCCAGCAGTGCTCTCGACAGGGAAAGACAGCCCCAGCATTTT
CASSALDRERQPQHF
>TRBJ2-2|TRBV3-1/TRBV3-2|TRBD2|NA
TGTGCCAGCAGCCGAATGGCGGGGGGGCCGAACACCGGGGAGCTGTTTTTT
CASSRMAGGPNTGELFF
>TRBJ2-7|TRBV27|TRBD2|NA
TGTGCCAGCAGGGCGGGACTAGCGGAAAGCTCCTACGAGCAGTACTTC
CASRAGLAESSYEQYF
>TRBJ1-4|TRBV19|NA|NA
TGTGCCAGTAGTATCTTGACGAGTACTAGTGAAAAACTGTTTTTT
CASSILTSTSEKLFF
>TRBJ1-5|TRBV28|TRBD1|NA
TGTGCCAGCAATGGACAGGGGGCTTATAGCAATCAGCCCCAGCATTTT
CASNGQGAYSNQPQHF
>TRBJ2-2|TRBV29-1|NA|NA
TGCAGCGTTGACTCGGGTGGGTCCGGGGAGCTGTTTTTT
CSVDSGGSGELFF
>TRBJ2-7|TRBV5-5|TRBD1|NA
TGTGCCAGCAGCTTGAACAGGGGCTTCGAGCAGTACTTC
CASSLNRGFEQYF
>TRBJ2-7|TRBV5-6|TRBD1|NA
TGTGCCAGCAGCTCGGGACAGGGATGGTTAGAGCAGTACTTC
CASSSGQGWLEQYF
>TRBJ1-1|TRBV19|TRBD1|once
TGTGCCAGCGTACCGGGACAGGGGCCTCCCGAAGCTTTCTTT
CASVPGQGPPEAFF
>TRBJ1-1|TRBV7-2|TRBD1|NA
TGTGCCAGCAGCTTGGACAGGGGAATGACTGAAGCTTTCTTT
CASSLDRGMTEAFF
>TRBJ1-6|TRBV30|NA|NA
TGTGCCTGGAGTGTATCCGGGGCCCTCCACTTT
CAWSVSGALHF
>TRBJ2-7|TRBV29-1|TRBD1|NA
TGCAGCACCTGGGACAGGGTATCTGAGCAGTACTTC
CSTWDRVSEQYF
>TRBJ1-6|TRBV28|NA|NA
TGTGCCAGCAGTGCGTTGGTACGGGGTAATTCACCCCTCCACTTT
CASSALVRGNSPLHF
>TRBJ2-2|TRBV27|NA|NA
TGTGCCAGCAGAGATCCGGGACAGAACACCGGGGAGCTGTTTTTT
CASRDPGQNTGELFF
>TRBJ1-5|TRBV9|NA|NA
TGTGCCAGCAGCCCCATGGGGGGGCCCAATCAGCCCCAGCATTTT
CASSPMGGPNQPQHF
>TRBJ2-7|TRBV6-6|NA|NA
TGTGCCAGCAGTCTCCCGAGGTACAATGACTACGAGCAGTACTTC
CASSLPRYNDYEQYF
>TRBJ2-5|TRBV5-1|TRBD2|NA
TGCGCCAGCAGCTTGGGCAGCGGGGGAAAAGAGACCCAGTACTTC
CASSLGSGGKETQYF
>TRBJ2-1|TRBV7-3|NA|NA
TGTGCCAGCAGCCTCCGGACAGAACCCTACAATGAGCAGTTCTTC
CASSLRTEPYNEQFF
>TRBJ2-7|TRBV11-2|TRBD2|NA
TGTGCCAGCAGCTTTAACATGGTCAAAGCGGGGGCCCCCTACGAGCAGTACTTC
CASSFNMVKAGAPYEQYF
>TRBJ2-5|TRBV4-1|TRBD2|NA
TGCGCCAGCAGCCCGGGGACTAGCGGGGAGACCCAGTACTTC
CASSPGTSGETQYF
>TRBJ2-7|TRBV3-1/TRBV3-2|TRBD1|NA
TGTGCCAGCAGCCAAGAGACAGGGGGCTCCTACGAGCAGTACTTC
CASSQETGGSYEQYF
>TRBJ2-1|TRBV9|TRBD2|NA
TGTGCCAGCAGTCATAGCGGGGCGGGTTCTTCCTACAATGAGCAGTTCTTC
CASSHSGAGSSYNEQFF
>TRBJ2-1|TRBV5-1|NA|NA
TGCGCCAGCAGCGCCTGGACGGGATCCTACAATGAGCAGTTCTTC
CASSAWTGSYNEQFF